Reported below is one T cell receptor (beta chain). This entry is derived from a study of T cell responses to AZD1222 COVID-19 vaccine. V dropped 8 bases and J dropped 6 bases, with 15 bases sitting between them. This CDR3 has 13 residues. Germline CDR1 and CDR2: SGHTA and FQGNSA. Assay used: immunoSEQ multiplex PCR; TCRdb lists only in-frame clones, some missing. The sample carries 120,000 or so clones, just under 90% recorded once. The sample consisted of peripheral blood, taken on day 0 of AZD1222 vaccination. The chain couples TRBV7-2 to TRBJ2-3, with D maybe TRBD2 (7 bases). This sequence originates from an adult in good health. This CDR3 is CASGRGWGDTQYF. For the CDR3, the DNA is TGTGCCAGCGGGAGGGGGTGGGGGGATACGCAGTATTTT. The entire variable domain, with the rest obtained from reference TRBV7-2 and TRBJ2-3, is as follows: GAGVSQSPSNKVTEKGKDVELRCDPISGHTALYWYRQSLGQGLEFLIYFQGNSAPDKSGLPSDRFSAERTGGSVSTLTIQRTQQEDSAVYLCASGRGWGDTQYFGPGTRLTVL.